The T cell receptor beta chain described here comes from a study of shared clonotypes between healthy human individuals. Study-level results: In contrast to clonotypes shared by all four donors, non-shared clonotypes had lower generation probabilities.

Each replicate PCR on the sorted subsets used roughly 210 ng DNA (approximately 27,000 T cell genomes). In the original processing: Junction-only sequences without quality scores were provided by ImmunoSEQ, so filtering was different. Sequencing was performed with immunoSEQ multiplex PCR; in TCRdb, only in-frame clones are kept and a portion is missing. For V, J and clone size, that table is used; D and trimming come from the DNA. The sample holds millions of clones; approximately 94% are singletons and the top ten take about 0.13%. As to this clone: Its antigen is unidentified.

Adult Caucasians living in Nashville, Tennessee made up all of the donors. Deletions cut 4 bases from V and 4 bases from J, with 14 bases between. Germline lookup yields CDR1 SGHRS and CDR2 YFSETQ. The CDR3 contains 15 residues. The origin of this receptor is a man between 18 and 29 years old in good health. The chain couples TRBV5-1 to TRBJ2-2, with D tentatively TRBD1 or TRBD2 (5 bases each). The sequenced material came from naive CD4+ T cells sorted from blood. As to subset: CD45RA+ positively selected. For the CDR3, the DNA is TGCGCCAGCAGCCCGGGACGGCGAGCCACCGGGGAGCTGTTTTTT. Translating gives CASSPGRRATGELFF.